These 23 T cell receptor beta chains came from one sample sequenced in a study of blood T cell repertoires in COVID-19. This table comes from immunoSEQ multiplex PCR, and its TCRdb copy is limited to in-frame clones, with some not included. The sample records roughly 150,000 clones, 79% being singletons. Sample: peripheral blood. All receptors come from a woman aged 55-70 years with COVID-19, enrolled during active disease.

The V call is TRBV14, the J call TRBJ1-2; D not resolved. CDR1 is SGHDN and CDR2 is FVKESK in the germline V gene. CDR3 length equals 15 residues. Between the trimmed V and J ends, which lost 0 bases and 1 base, there was a span of 9 bases. The CDR3 sequence is CASSQDARSNYGYTF. CDR3 bases: TGTGCCAGCAGCCAAGATGCGAGGAGTAACTATGGCTACACCTTC.

The genes are TRBV11-2 and TRBJ2-7; D is unresolved. The CDR3 totals 14 residues. The V gene lost 0 bases and the J gene lost 0 bases, with 6 bases spanning the gap. Germline CDR1 is SGHAT and CDR2 is FQNNGV. CDR3 in amino acids: CASSLDYSSYEQYV. For the CDR3, the DNA is TGTGCCAGCAGCTTAGATTACAGCTCCTACGAGCAGTACGTC.

A remark on this clone: This CDR3 is also generated by other DNA sequences in the sample. The rearrangement uses TRBV9 and TRBJ1-1; D gene ambiguous. CDR1 SGDLS and CDR2 YYNGEE come from the germline V gene. V lost 5 bases and J lost 8, with 19 bases in between. The CDR3 loop spans 14 amino acids. CDR3 amino acids: CASSRTGMRVEAFF. The CDR3 coding sequence is TGTGCCAGCAGTAGGACTGGGATGCGGGTCGAAGCTTTCTTT.

The chain employs TRBV7-9 and TRBJ1-1, with 12 bases matching TRBD1. The CDR3 is 18 amino acids. Germline V lookup: CDR1 SEHNR, CDR2 FQNEAQ (reference sequence). With V trimmed by 7 bases and J by 3 bases, 15 bases remained unmatched. CDR3 amino acids: CASNQPPGQGASDTEAFF. The DNA for the CDR3 is TGTGCCAGCAACCAACCGCCGGGACAGGGGGCCTCAGACACTGAAGCTTTCTTT.

This clone was observed once. The genes are TRBV2 and TRBJ1-3; D ambiguous. The V gene's germline CDR1 is SNHLY and CDR2 FYNNEI. Trimming removed 8 bases at V and 0 bases at J, with 11 bases between. This CDR3 region has 14 residues. CDR3: CASARLHSGNTIYF. CDR3 DNA sequence: TGTGCCAGCGCCAGGTTACACTCTGGAAACACCATATATTTT.

This chain joins TRBV6-5 and TRBJ2-7; TRBD1 matches 8 bases. This CDR3 has 14 residues. Germline V lookup: CDR1 MNHEY, CDR2 SVGAGI. The V gene end was trimmed by 6 bases and the J gene end by 0 bases; junction bases not matched to a gene: 4. As DNA, the CDR3 is TGTGCCAGCAGCAGACAGGGGCTCTCCTACGAGCAGTACTTC. Protein: CASSRQGLSYEQYF.

V is TRBV30 and J is TRBJ2-1, with TRBD2 matching over 7 bases. Germline V gene sequence: CDR1 GTSNPN, CDR2 SVGIG (reference sequence). V lost 5 bases and J lost 7; bases outside the gene matches: 5. The CDR3 runs 12 residues. The CDR3, as DNA: TGTGCCTGGGGACTAGTTCCGAATGAGCAGTTCTTC. Its translation is CAWGLVPNEQFF.

This sequence joins TRBV9 and TRBJ1-4; 8 bases agree with TRBD1. J gave up 8 bases and V 4 bases, and 10 bases lay outside the gene matches. The CDR3 runs 15 residues. Germline CDR1 reads SGDLS; CDR2 reads YYNGEE. The CDR3 sequence: CASSPRTGIEEKLFF. The CDR3, as DNA: TGTGCCAGCAGCCCCCGGACAGGGATAGAAGAAAAACTGTTTTTT.

The chain combines TRBV5-1 with TRBJ2-7; tentatively, D is TRBD1 (5 bases). CDR3 length equals 15 residues. Germline lookup yields CDR1 SGHRS and CDR2 YFSETQ. Trimming shortened V by 0 bases and J by 0 bases, and 10 bases separated the two germline ends. The CDR3 spells CASSLGQGSSYEQYV. CDR3 nucleotide sequence: TGCGCCAGCAGCTTGGGGCAGGGTAGCTCCTACGAGCAGTACGTC.

This chain joins TRBV5-1 and TRBJ1-5; D is possibly TRBD1 (6 bases). CDR1 is SGHRS, CDR2 YFSETQ, per germline. This CDR3 comprises 17 residues. Trimming removed 4 bases at V and 2 bases at J, with 19 bases between. CDR3 protein: CASSPFTGYRGNQPQHF. In nucleotides, the CDR3 is TGCGCCAGCAGCCCGTTTACAGGGTACAGAGGCAATCAGCCCCAGCATTTT.

J is TRBJ1-3 and V is TRBV19; D unresolved. V dropped 7 bases and J dropped 10 bases, with 11 bases sitting between them. The CDR3 loop spans 11 amino acids. Germline assignment: CDR1 LNHDA and CDR2 SQIVND (reference sequence). In DNA, the CDR3 is TGTGCCAGTACCGTCCCGGGAACCATATATTTT. Amino acid sequence: CASTVPGTIYF.

This chain connects TRBV5-1 to TRBJ2-1; TRBD1 matches 11 bases. Looked up from germline, CDR1 is SGHRS and CDR2 is YFSETQ. The CDR3 loop spans 16 amino acids. Trimming cost V 4 bases and J 2 bases; bases outside gene matches: 5. In DNA, the CDR3 is TGCGCCAGCAGCCAGGGACAGGGGGGAACCTACAATGAGCAGTTCTTC. It is translated as CASSQGQGGTYNEQFF.

The chain has TRBV7-2 and TRBJ1-1; 7 bases are shared with TRBD1. V was clipped by 3 bases and J by 1 base; unmatched bases: 5. The germline gives CDR1 SGHTA, CDR2 FQGNSA. This CDR3 region has 15 residues. CDR3 protein: CASSFSDRRNTEAFF. CDR3 nucleotides: TGTGCCAGCAGCTTTTCGGACAGGCGGAACACTGAAGCTTTCTTT.

This clone has just one count. The chain recombines TRBV6-4 with TRBJ2-3; D gene unclear. This CDR3 comprises 14 residues. Germline-derived CDR1 and CDR2 are MRHNA and SNTAGT. The V gene lost 4 bases and the J gene lost 1 base, with 9 bases spanning the gap. This chain's CDR3 is CASSVESGTDTQYF. The DNA of the CDR3 is TGTGCCAGCAGTGTGGAGTCCGGCACAGATACGCAGTATTTT.

This sequence joins TRBV28 and TRBJ2-7; 9 nucleotides align to TRBD2. Germline CDR1 reads MDHEN; CDR2 reads SYDVKM. CDR3 length: 15 residues. With V trimmed by 2 bases and J by 3 bases, 5 bases remained unmatched. The CDR3 region has the DNA TGTGCCAGCAGTTTACCTCTAGCGGGATTCTACGAGCAGTACTTC. Amino acid sequence: CASSLPLAGFYEQYF.

This clone was seen repeatedly, ten times or more. This sequence joins TRBV28 and TRBJ1-2; 8 bases fit TRBD1. V shed 2 bases and J 13 bases; nucleotides not matched to a gene: 9. This CDR3 is built from 13 residues. CDR1 is MDHEN and CDR2 is SYDVKM in the germline V gene. The CDR3 loop is CASSLGTGDERTF. DNA for the CDR3: TGTGCCAGCAGTTTAGGGACAGGCGACGAACGCACCTTC.

The chain has TRBV3-1 (or the pseudogene TRBV3-2) and TRBJ1-4, with D maybe TRBD1 (5 bases). This CDR3 has 15 amino acids. Trimming cost V 4 bases and J 5 bases, with 14 bases left between them. From germline, CDR1 is LGHDT and CDR2 YNNKEL (reference sequence). The CDR3 sequence is CASSLLGAGNEKLFF. CDR3 in DNA: TGTGCCAGCAGCCTGTTAGGGGCCGGAAATGAAAAACTGTTTTTT.

There are a few counts of this clone. J is TRBJ1-3 and V is TRBV10-3, with D possibly being TRBD1 (5 bases). Trimming stripped 0 bases from V and 4 bases from J, with 16 bases between. Germline CDR1 reads ENHRY; CDR2 reads SYGVKD. This CDR3 has 17 residues. CDR3 DNA sequence: TGTGCCATCAGTGAGTCCCGGGGGTATGGTGTGGGAAACACCATATATTTT. Translation gives CAISESRGYGVGNTIYF.

The chain is built from TRBV10-3 and TRBJ1-1; 10 bases fit TRBD1. The CDR3 spans 13 residues. V dropped 10 bases and J dropped 3; count of bases not matched to a gene: 5. Looked up from germline, CDR1 is ENHRY and CDR2 is SYGVKD. CDR3 DNA: TGTGCCACCGGGACAGGGGACTACACTGAAGCTTTCTTT. Translation: CATGTGDYTEAFF.

This sequence joins TRBV7-9 and TRBJ2-2; D is perhaps TRBD1 (7 bases). Germline CDR1 reads SEHNR; CDR2 reads FQNEAQ (reference sequence). The CDR3 runs 14 residues. Trimming removed 10 bases from V and 6 bases from J, with 18 bases in between. CDR3 residues: CATEAGGSAGELFF. For the CDR3, the DNA is TGTGCCACCGAGGCAGGGGGGAGCGCCGGGGAGCTGTTTTTT.

The J gene is TRBJ2-1, the V gene TRBV9; 12 nucleotides match TRBD2. The germline CDR1 and CDR2 sequences are SGDLS and YYNGEE. V shed 2 bases and J 5 bases; nucleotides not matched to a gene: 2. The CDR3 is made up of 15 amino acids. Here the CDR3 DNA reads TGTGCCAGCAGCGTCTCTAGCGGGGGGGACAATGAGCAGTTCTTC. It specifies CASSVSSGGDNEQFF.

CDR3 coding DNA: TGTGCCAGCAGCTTGGTTGGGGGGACGAATGAGCAGTTCTTC. The encoded protein is CASSLVGGTNEQFF. The rearrangement joins TRBV5-4 to TRBJ2-1, with TRBD2 as a possible D gene (6 bases). CDR1 is SGHNT and CDR2 is YYREEE in the germline V gene (reference sequence). Trimming removed 0 bases at V and 7 bases at J, with 11 bases between. The CDR3 is 14 residues long. Full variable domain (rest looked up from reference TRBV5-4 and TRBJ2-1): ETGVTQSPTHLIKTRGQQVTLRCSSQSGHNTVSWYQQALGQGPQFIFQYYREEENGRGNFPPRFSGLQFPNYSSELNVNALELDDSALYLCASSLVGGTNEQFFGPGTRLTVL.

CDR3 DNA sequence: TGTGCCAGCAGCCGAAGGGGGTTTATCACAGATACGCAGTATTTT. Translated: CASSRRGFITDTQYF. The chain couples TRBV7-6 to TRBJ2-3; perhaps TRBD1 as D (6 bases). This CDR3 has 15 amino acids. Germline CDR1 and CDR2: SGHVS and FNYEAQ. Between the trimmed V and J ends, which lost 5 bases and 2 bases, there was a span of 14 bases.